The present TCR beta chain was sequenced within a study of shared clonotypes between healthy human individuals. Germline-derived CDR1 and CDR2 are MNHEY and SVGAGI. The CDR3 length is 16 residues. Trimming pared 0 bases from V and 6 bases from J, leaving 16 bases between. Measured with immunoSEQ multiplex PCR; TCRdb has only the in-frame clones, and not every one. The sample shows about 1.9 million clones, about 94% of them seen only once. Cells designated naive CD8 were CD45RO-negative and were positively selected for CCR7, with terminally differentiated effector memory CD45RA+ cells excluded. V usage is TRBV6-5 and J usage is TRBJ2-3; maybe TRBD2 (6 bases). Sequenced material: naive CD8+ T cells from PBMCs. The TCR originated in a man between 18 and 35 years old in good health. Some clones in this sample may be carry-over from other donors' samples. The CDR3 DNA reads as TGTGCCAGCAGTTACTCGGCAGGTGGGACTCTCGATACGCAGTATTTT. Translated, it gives CASSYSAGGTLDTQYF.